The present entry profiles one TCR beta chain with its context. This sample was included in a study of blood T cell repertoires in COVID-19. This CDR3 is built from 15 residues. Germline lookup yields CDR1 MNHNS and CDR2 SASEGT. Trimming took 1 base from V and 6 from J; bases not matched to a gene: 6. In the original workflow: From reference gene primer amplification, estimates of nucleated cell counts were derived. Sequenced by immunoSEQ multiplex PCR; TCRdb stores in-frame clones only, minus some. V and J calls and clone size follow that table, whereas D and trimming were derived from the DNA. The table includes about 300,000 clones, 85% to 90% detected once.

The clonotype was recovered from an older man with acute or convalescent COVID-19. The material sequenced was peripheral blood. This chain connects TRBV6-1 to TRBJ1-3; 7 bases are shared with TRBD1. The CDR3 reads CASSEGWGQLNTIYF. The DNA for the CDR3 is TGTGCCAGCAGTGAAGGGTGGGGACAGCTAAACACCATATATTTT.